One T cell receptor beta chain is described in this entry. This specimen belongs to a study of T-cell reconstitution after alpha-beta-depleted transplantation in children. V was shortened by 4 bases and J by 4 bases, with 3 bases between the two germline ends. Germline assignment: CDR1 MNHEY and CDR2 SVGAGI. The CDR3 contains 11 residues. TCRbeta library preparation incorporated unique molecular identifiers. TCRdb used MiXCR to reprocess the PCR reads, holding one entry per CDR3 protein. The top ten clones hold roughly 9.1% of a sample with approximately 270,000 distinct CDR3 sequences, 9.9% of them seen once.

The receptor comes from a human donor who donated a stem cell graft to a child with SCID. Sequencing used PBMCs from the stem cell graft donor, obtained from the stem cell graft. The chain couples TRBV6-5 to TRBJ2-3; D unclear. CDR3 coding DNA: TGTGCCAGCAGTTGGTCAGATACGCAGTATTTT. Amino acids: CASSWSDTQYF.